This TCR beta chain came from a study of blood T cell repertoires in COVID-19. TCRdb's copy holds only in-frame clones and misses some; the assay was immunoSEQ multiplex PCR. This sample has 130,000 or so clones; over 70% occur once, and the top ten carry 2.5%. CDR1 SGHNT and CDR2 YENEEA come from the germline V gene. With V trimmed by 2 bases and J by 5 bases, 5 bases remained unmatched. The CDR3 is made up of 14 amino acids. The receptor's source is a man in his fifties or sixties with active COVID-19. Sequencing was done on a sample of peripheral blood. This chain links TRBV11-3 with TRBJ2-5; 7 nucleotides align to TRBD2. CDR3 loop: CASSLRGRGETQYF. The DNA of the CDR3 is TGTGCCAGCAGCTTAAGAGGGCGGGGGGAGACCCAGTACTTC.